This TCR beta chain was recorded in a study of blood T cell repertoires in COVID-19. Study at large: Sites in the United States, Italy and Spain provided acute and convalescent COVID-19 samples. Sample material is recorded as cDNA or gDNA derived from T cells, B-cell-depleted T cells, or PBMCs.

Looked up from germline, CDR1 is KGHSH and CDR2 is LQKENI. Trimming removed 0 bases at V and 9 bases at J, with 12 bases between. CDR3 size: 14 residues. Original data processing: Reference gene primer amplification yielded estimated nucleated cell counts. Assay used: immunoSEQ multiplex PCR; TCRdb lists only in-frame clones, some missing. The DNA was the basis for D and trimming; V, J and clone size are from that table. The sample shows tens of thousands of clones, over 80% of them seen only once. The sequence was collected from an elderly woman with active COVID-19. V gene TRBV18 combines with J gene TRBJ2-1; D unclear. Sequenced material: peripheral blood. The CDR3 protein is CASSPPVVSGEQFF. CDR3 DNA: TGTGCCAGCTCACCACCGGTCGTGTCGGGTGAGCAGTTCTTC.